The entry that follows covers one TCR beta chain sequence. TCRdb re-called the 5' RACE reads with MiXCR, one entry per CDR3 protein. The table lists 6,500 to 8,500 distinct CDR3 sequences, 35% to 45% of them singletons, with approximately 4.5% in the top ten. Per germline, CDR1 MNHEY and CDR2 SVGAGI. V was pared by 9 bases and J by 5 bases, with 16 bases of the junction left unmatched. The CDR3 runs 17 residues. This chain uses TRBV6-5 with TRBJ2-5, with 12 positions matching TRBD1. This TCR was recovered from a female donor with breast cancer. What was sequenced was memory CD4+ T cells sorted from blood. Indicated subset: memory CD4+ T cells, CD4+CD45RO+CD25-. This CDR3 is CARRTGAGTGGVETQYF. The CDR3 DNA is TGTGCCAGGAGAACAGGGGCCGGGACAGGGGGCGTGGAGACCCAGTACTTC.